Presented here are 18 T cell receptor beta chains from one specimen sequenced in a study of cytomegalovirus exposure and HLA in healthy donors. With 60 Vbeta and 13 Jbeta primers, the PCR was carried out. Method: immunoSEQ multiplex PCR; TCRdb's copy keeps in-frame clones and lacks some. Of about 140,000 clones in the sample, roughly 75% were seen once. Sample: PBMCs. All receptors derive from a man in his forties in good health and CMV-seronegative.

The rearrangement joins TRBV6-1 to TRBJ1-2; possible D gene TRBD1, 6 bases. V was clipped by 2 bases and J by 6 bases, with 19 bases between them. CDR1 and CDR2 from the germline V gene are MNHNS and SASEGT. This CDR3 comprises 16 residues. The CDR3 DNA reads as TGTGCCAGCAGTGAATTCGCGGCAGGGGCTCTTGATGGCTACACCTTC. Amino acid sequence: CASSEFAAGALDGYTF.

This chain links TRBV18 with TRBJ2-5, with 10 bases that match TRBD2. Germline CDR1 is KGHSH and CDR2 is LQKENI. V lost 3 bases and J lost 2; bases outside the gene matches: 12. CDR3 length equals 18 residues. CDR3 sequence: CASSPVSSGGPTQETQYF. The CDR3 coding sequence is TGTGCCAGCTCACCCGTGTCTAGCGGGGGCCCTACTCAAGAGACCCAGTACTTC.

This chain joins TRBV29-1 and TRBJ1-1; perhaps TRBD1 as D (5 bases). The CDR3 extends over 11 amino acids. Trimming cost V 6 bases and J 7 bases, with 12 bases left between them. CDR1 and CDR2 from the germline V gene are SQVTM and ANQGSEA. DNA for the CDR3: TGCAGCGTCACACGGGACTTTGAAGCTTTCTTT. It encodes CSVTRDFEAFF.

The chain joins TRBV6-1 to TRBJ1-1; D remains ambiguous. This CDR3 comprises 16 residues. Trimming left V 0 bases short and J 1 base short, with 12 bases between. Germline CDR1 and CDR2: MNHNS and SASEGT. CDR3: CASSEAVTKPNTEAFF. The CDR3 coding sequence is TGTGCCAGCAGTGAAGCGGTGACTAAACCGAACACTGAAGCTTTCTTT.

This clone has a handful of counts. This chain connects TRBV6-5 to TRBJ1-4; D remains unclear. Trimming left V 6 bases short and J 3 bases short, with 14 bases between. CDR3 size: 15 residues. The V gene's germline CDR1 is MNHEY and CDR2 SVGAGI. In DNA form, the CDR3 reads TGTGCCAGCAGCTTTACAACGGGAGCTAATGAAAAACTGTTTTTT. Translated: CASSFTTGANEKLFF.

J is TRBJ2-1 and V is TRBV5-1; D is possibly TRBD2 (5 bases). Looked up from germline, CDR1 is SGHRS and CDR2 is YFSETQ. There are 15 residues in the CDR3. V was pared by 6 bases and J by 7 bases, with 20 bases between. The CDR3 sequence is CASMTLSSSGNEQFF. The DNA for the CDR3 is TGCGCCAGCATGACCCTTAGTAGCTCGGGGAATGAGCAGTTCTTC.

V and J are TRBV5-5 and TRBJ1-1, with D tentatively TRBD1 (5 bases). The CDR3 is made up of 14 amino acids. Germline-derived CDR1 and CDR2 are SGHKS and YYEKEE (reference sequence). The V end was cut by 4 bases, the J end by 6 bases, with 16 bases between. This chain's CDR3 is CASSRGGLGAEAFF. CDR3 in DNA: TGTGCCAGCAGCCGGGGGGGGTTGGGGGCTGAAGCTTTCTTT. The variable domain in full, completed from reference TRBV5-5 and TRBJ1-1, reads DAGVTQSPTHLIKTRGQQVTLRCSPISGHKSVSWYQQVLGQGPQFIFQYYEKEERGRGNFPDRFSARQFPNYSSELNVNALLLGDSALYLCASSRGGLGAEAFFGQGTRLTVV.

With regard to this clone: Other nucleotide sequences in the sample specify the same CDR3. V usage is TRBV7-6 and J usage is TRBJ1-6; 7 bases align to TRBD1. CDR3 length equals 14 residues. With V trimmed by 5 bases and J by 6 bases, 4 bases remained unmatched. Germline CDR1 and CDR2: SGHVS and FNYEAQ. The chain's CDR3 is CASSRGQINSPLHF. The CDR3 coding sequence is TGTGCCAGCAGCCGGGGACAGATTAATTCACCCCTCCACTTT.

J is TRBJ2-5 and V is TRBV9; D may be TRBD2 (5 bases). The germline V gene encodes CDR1 SGDLS and CDR2 YYNGEE. This CDR3 has 14 residues. V was shortened by 0 bases and J by 1 base, with 7 bases between the two germline ends. CDR3 DNA sequence: TGTGCCAGCAGCGTAGCCGGGGTCCAAGAGACCCAGTACTTC. Protein product: CASSVAGVQETQYF.

This clone showed up just a few times. The chain links TRBV4-1 to TRBJ2-1; 13 positions match TRBD2. This CDR3 has 16 residues. Trimming took 4 bases from V and 8 from J; bases not matched to a gene: 8. Germline CDR1 is MGHRA and CDR2 is YSYEKL. The CDR3 protein is CASSPRTSGGRDEQFF. CDR3 coding DNA: TGCGCCAGCAGCCCACGGACTAGCGGGGGAAGGGATGAGCAGTTCTTC.

The chain recombines TRBV15 with TRBJ2-1; TRBD1 aligns across 8 bases. The germline gives CDR1 LNHNV, CDR2 YYDKDF (reference sequence). V trimming: 1 base; J trimming: 5 bases; junction bases outside the gene matches: 13. This CDR3 region has 18 residues. The CDR3 DNA follows: TGTGCCACCAGCAGAGCAGGCAGGGGGCAGGGTCCCAACAATGAGCAGTTCTTC. Residues: CATSRAGRGQGPNNEQFF.

The chain links TRBV4-3 to TRBJ2-4; D perhaps matches TRBD2 (6 bases). Germline values: CDR1 LGHNA, CDR2 YSLEER. The CDR3 sequence is 16 residues long. V gave up 2 bases and J gave up 8 bases, with 19 bases separating them. Here the CDR3 reads CASSQFRGAPVDIQYF. CDR3 nucleotides: TGCGCCAGCAGCCAATTTCGCGGGGCGCCGGTGGACATTCAGTACTTC.

This chain links TRBV4-1 with TRBJ2-4; the D is unclear. Trimming stripped 1 base from V and 6 bases from J, with 7 bases between. The germline gives CDR1 MGHRA, CDR2 YSYEKL. This CDR3 spans 13 amino acids. In nucleotides, the CDR3 is TGCGCCAGCAGCCAAGTCAACGGAAACATTCAGTACTTC. It specifies CASSQVNGNIQYF.

CDR3 sequence (DNA): TGTGCCAGCAGCCAAGTTTCAGGGTCGAGTACCGGGGAGCTGTTTTTT. The encoded protein is CASSQVSGSSTGELFF. This sequence joins TRBV4-2 and TRBJ2-2; D perhaps matches TRBD1 (5 bases). Germline loops: CDR1 LGHNA, CDR2 YNFKEQ. V lost 1 base to trimming and J lost 5 bases, with 14 bases between them. The CDR3 loop spans 16 amino acids.

The V call is TRBV6-5, the J call TRBJ1-4; no clear D. V was pared by 0 bases and J by 4 bases, with 12 bases between. Germline V CDR1 and CDR2: MNHEY, SVGAGI. This CDR3 has 16 amino acids. CDR3 sequence: CASSYSIGIINEKLFF. CDR3 sequence (DNA): TGTGCCAGCAGTTACTCGATCGGGATTATTAATGAAAAACTGTTTTTT.

The chain couples TRBV5-4 to TRBJ2-5; 7 nucleotides match TRBD2. V shed 4 bases and J 6 bases; nucleotides not matched to a gene: 12. This CDR3 comprises 15 residues. CDR1 is SGHNT, CDR2 YYREEE, per germline (reference sequence). CDR3 amino acids: CASSPWEGSAKTQYF. CDR3 nucleotide sequence: TGTGCCAGCAGCCCCTGGGAGGGGTCCGCGAAGACCCAGTACTTC.

This rearrangement joins TRBV4-2 to TRBJ2-1, with TRBD2 identical over 13 bases. With V trimmed by 1 base and J by 0 bases, 6 bases remained unmatched. The CDR3 consists of 19 residues. Germline CDR1 is LGHNA and CDR2 is YNFKEQ. The CDR3 sequence: CASSQGLAGGFSSYNEQFF. The CDR3 nucleotides are TGTGCCAGCAGCCAAGGACTAGCGGGGGGCTTTAGCTCCTACAATGAGCAGTTCTTC.

V and J are TRBV9 and TRBJ1-3; tentative D call: TRBD1 (6 bases). The germline V gene encodes CDR1 SGDLS and CDR2 YYNGEE. Trimming removed 3 bases from V and 0 bases from J, with 13 bases in between. The CDR3 has 16 amino acids. The CDR3 sequence: CASSGDTFASGNTIYF. The CDR3 DNA reads TGTGCCAGCAGCGGGGACACATTCGCCTCTGGAAACACCATATATTTT.